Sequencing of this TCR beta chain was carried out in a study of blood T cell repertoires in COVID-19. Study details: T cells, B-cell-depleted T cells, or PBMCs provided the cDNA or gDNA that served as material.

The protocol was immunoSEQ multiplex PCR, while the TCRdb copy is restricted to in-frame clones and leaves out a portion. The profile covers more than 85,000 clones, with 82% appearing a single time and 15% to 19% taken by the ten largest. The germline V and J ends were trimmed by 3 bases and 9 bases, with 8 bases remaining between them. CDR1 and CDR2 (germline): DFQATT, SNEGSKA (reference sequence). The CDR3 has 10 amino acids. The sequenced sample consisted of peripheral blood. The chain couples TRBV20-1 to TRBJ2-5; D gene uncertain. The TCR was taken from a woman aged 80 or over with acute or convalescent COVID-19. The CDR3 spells CSARASPQYF. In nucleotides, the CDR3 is TGCAGTGCTAGGGCTAGTCCCCAGTACTTC.